The 19 T cell receptor beta chains presented below share a single source sample, sequenced in a study of blood T cell repertoires in COVID-19. Assay used: immunoSEQ multiplex PCR; TCRdb lists only in-frame clones, some missing. The profile shows about 160,000 clones, 85% to 95% of them singletons. Sequencing was done on a sample of peripheral blood. These receptors all come from a woman aged 60-75 years with COVID-19, enrolled during active disease.

The chain employs TRBV25-1 and TRBJ1-4; D is ambiguous. There are 13 residues in the CDR3. V lost 8 bases to trimming and J lost 10 bases, with 17 bases between them. Per germline, CDR1 MGHDK and CDR2 SYGVNS. The CDR3 region is CASLGVSRGKLFF. CDR3 DNA sequence: TGTGCCAGCCTTGGCGTTTCCCGGGGAAAACTGTTTTTT.

V is TRBV9 and J is TRBJ1-1; TRBD1 aligns across 7 bases. The ends lost 0 bases at V and 1 base at J; junction bases unmatched: 3. The CDR3 has 15 residues. Germline CDR1 is SGDLS and CDR2 is YYNGEE. CDR3 region: CASSVGGQRNTEAFF. CDR3 bases: TGTGCCAGCAGCGTAGGGGGACAGCGGAACACTGAAGCTTTCTTT. The whole variable domain, filled in from reference TRBV9 and TRBJ1-1, reads DSGVTQTPKHLITATGQRVTLRCSPRSGDLSVYWYQQSLDQGLQFLIQYYNGEERAKGNILERFSAQQFPDLHSELNLSSLELGDSALYFCASSVGGQRNTEAFFGQGTRLTVV.

V and J are TRBV18 and TRBJ1-2, with 10 bases identical to TRBD1. Trimming cost V 6 bases and J 0 bases; bases outside gene matches: 10. CDR3 length equals 17 residues. CDR1 KGHSH and CDR2 LQKENI come from the germline V gene. CDR3 nucleotide sequence: TGTGCCAGCTCTCTTCGGACAGGGGGTGCCTCTAACTATGGCTACACCTTC. This encodes CASSLRTGGASNYGYTF.

This clone was seen just once. This chain joins TRBV5-4 and TRBJ1-4; TRBD1 aligns across 7 bases. The CDR3 extends over 15 amino acids. Germline CDR1 reads SGHNT; CDR2 reads YYREEE (reference sequence). The J segment lost 8 bases and the V segment lost 0 bases, leaving 7 bases of the junction unmatched. The CDR3 nucleotides read TGTGCCAGCAGCTTGGGTGGGGGACAGAGGGAAAAACTGTTTTTT. It is translated as CASSLGGGQREKLFF.

The rearrangement uses TRBV4-2 and TRBJ2-7; perhaps TRBD1 as D (6 bases). V lost 3 bases and J lost 0, with 9 bases in between. Germline V lookup: CDR1 LGHNA, CDR2 YNFKEQ. This CDR3 is 14 amino acids long. CDR3 region: CASSQGTSSYEQYF. In DNA form, the CDR3 reads TGTGCCAGCAGCCAGGGGACATCCTCCTACGAGCAGTACTTC.

CDR3 region: CASSLKQGFFEQFF. The CDR3 nucleotides read TGCGCCAGCAGCTTGAAACAGGGGTTTTTTGAGCAGTTCTTC. The rearrangement joins TRBV5-1 to TRBJ2-1, with 7 bases matching TRBD1. The V segment lost 1 base and the J segment 9 bases; nucleotides outside the gene matches: 7. Germline lookup yields CDR1 SGHRS and CDR2 YFSETQ. This CDR3 contains 14 residues.

This clone was observed a handful of times. The chain employs TRBV9 and TRBJ1-1; D is possibly TRBD1 (5 bases). This CDR3 region has 15 residues. V dropped 0 bases and J dropped 0 bases, with 9 bases sitting between them. The V gene's germline CDR1 is SGDLS and CDR2 YYNGEE. CDR3 region: CASSVGKGLNTEAFF. The CDR3 DNA sequence: TGTGCCAGCAGCGTAGGCAAGGGGCTGAACACTGAAGCTTTCTTT.

V and J are TRBV5-1 and TRBJ2-2; 11 bases fit TRBD1. Germline assignment: CDR1 SGHRS and CDR2 YFSETQ. The V segment lost 3 bases and the J segment 4 bases; nucleotides outside the gene matches: 2. The CDR3 runs 15 residues. The DNA of the CDR3 is TGCGCCAGCAGCTGGGACAGGGGGAGCACCGGGGAGCTGTTTTTT. This codes for CASSWDRGSTGELFF.

V usage is TRBV12-3 or TRBV12-4 and J usage is TRBJ1-5, with D unresolved. V was clipped by 0 bases and J by 5 bases, with 5 bases between them. The length of the CDR3 is 13 residues. CDR3 residues: CASSLASDQPQHF. The CDR3 nucleotides read TGTGCCAGCAGTTTAGCTTCGGATCAGCCCCAGCATTTT.

The chain has TRBV5-1 and TRBJ1-1, with D tentatively TRBD1 (6 bases). The CDR3 consists of 13 residues. Trimming took off 3 bases at V and 0 bases at J, with 6 bases between the two ends. The germline V gene has CDR1 SGHRS and CDR2 YFSETQ. The CDR3 DNA reads as TGCGCCAGCAGCTGGGACATGAACACTGAAGCTTTCTTT. This encodes CASSWDMNTEAFF.

This clone was observed once. The chain uses TRBV7-2 and TRBJ1-3; 9 bases align to TRBD1. CDR3 length: 17 residues. J was trimmed by 2 bases and V by 5 bases; bases with no gene match: 10. In germline, CDR1 is SGHTA, CDR2 FQGNSA. CDR3: CASSRTRQGDPGNTIYF. The CDR3 bases are TGTGCCAGCAGCCGTACAAGACAGGGGGACCCTGGAAACACCATATATTTT.

The rearrangement uses TRBV7-6 and TRBJ1-2; TRBD1 matches at 8 bases. The CDR3 covers 13 residues. Germline V gives CDR1 SGHVS, CDR2 FNYEAQ. V dropped 5 bases and J dropped 5; count of bases not matched to a gene: 4. The CDR3 reads CASSLGQGYGYTF. The CDR3 DNA reads TGTGCCAGCAGCCTCGGACAGGGATATGGCTACACCTTC.

The V gene is TRBV6-2 or TRBV6-3, the J gene TRBJ1-1; no clear D. Germline V lookup: CDR1 MNHEY, CDR2 SVGEGT. The V and J ends lost 2 bases and 0 bases respectively, with 7 bases between them. This CDR3 is built from 14 residues. Here the CDR3 DNA reads TGTGCCAGCAGTTACGAGACAATGAACACTGAAGCTTTCTTT. Protein sequence: CASSYETMNTEAFF.

The chain uses TRBV18 and TRBJ1-3, with D perhaps TRBD1 (6 bases). This CDR3 spans 15 amino acids. The V end was cut by 4 bases, the J end by 5 bases, with 15 bases between. In germline, CDR1 is KGHSH, CDR2 LQKENI. CDR3 sequence reads: CASSQTGGDRNTIYF. CDR3 nucleotides: TGTGCCAGCTCACAAACGGGGGGCGATAGAAACACCATATATTTT.

The CDR3 DNA reads as TGTGCTAGTGGTTTGTCCCTAAACACTGAAGCTTTCTTT. Amino acid sequence: CASGLSLNTEAFF. The chain joins TRBV12-5 to TRBJ1-1; D is ambiguous. Germline values: CDR1 LGHNT, CDR2 FRNRAP. V lost 2 bases to trimming and J lost 2 bases, with 6 bases between them. This CDR3 contains 13 residues.

The V call is TRBV19, the J call TRBJ2-7; TRBD2 matches at 13 bases. The CDR3 contains 14 residues. Germline lookup yields CDR1 LNHDA and CDR2 SQIVND (reference sequence). Trimming removed 5 bases from V and 9 bases from J; junction bases left unmatched: 7. CDR3 sequence: CASSPGLAGEPQYF. The CDR3 DNA sequence: TGTGCCAGTAGTCCTGGACTAGCGGGGGAACCGCAGTACTTC.

The rearrangement links TRBV19 to TRBJ2-2, with 9 nucleotides matching TRBD2. CDR1 is LNHDA and CDR2 is SQIVND in the germline V gene (reference sequence). The CDR3 has 20 amino acids. V gave up 5 bases and J gave up 1 base; unmatched junction bases: 17. In DNA form, the CDR3 reads TGTGCCAGTAGTCCCGTTAGGACTAGCGTTAGCCATAAGAACACCGGGGAGCTGTTTTTT. It translates to CASSPVRTSVSHKNTGELFF.

This chain joins TRBV2 and TRBJ2-7; D is possibly TRBD2 (5 bases). CDR1 SNHLY and CDR2 FYNNEI come from the germline V gene. Between the trimmed V and J ends, which lost 6 bases and 3 bases, there was a span of 12 bases. The CDR3 is made up of 13 amino acids. The CDR3 reads CASRRESFYEQYF. The CDR3 DNA is TGTGCCAGCAGAAGGGAGTCTTTCTACGAGCAGTACTTC.

CDR3 loop: CASGTGLVGNTIYF. The CDR3 DNA follows: TGTGCCAGTGGGACAGGGTTGGTTGGAAACACCATATATTTT. The chain links TRBV19 to TRBJ1-3, with TRBD1 matching over 9 bases. With 8 bases clipped from V and 3 bases from J, the junction kept 5 bases outside the gene matches. This CDR3 spans 14 amino acids. The V gene's germline CDR1 is LNHDA and CDR2 SQIVND (reference sequence).